The present TCR beta chain was sequenced within a study of blood T cell repertoires in COVID-19. Study at large: T cells, B-cell-depleted T cells, or PBMCs provided the cDNA or gDNA that served as material.

This clone was found once. V was cut by 4 bases and J by 10 bases, with 14 bases left in between. Germline V gene lookup returns CDR1 LNHDA and CDR2 SQIVND (reference sequence). The CDR3 spans 14 residues. Per the study methods: From reference gene primer amplification, estimates of nucleated cell counts were derived. Some clones are missing from TCRdb's copy, which holds only in-frame ones; the method was immunoSEQ multiplex PCR. That table is the source of V, J and clone size, and D and trimming were worked out from the DNA. The top ten clones hold more than 0.95% of a sample with a few hundred thousand clones, approximately 88% of them seen once.

This clonotype originated in a man aged 40-50 years with acute or convalescent COVID-19. The chain employs TRBV19 and TRBJ1-6; D ambiguous. Sequenced sample: peripheral blood. CDR3 protein: CASSKSGHGSPLHF. In DNA form, the CDR3 reads TGTGCCAGTAGTAAATCGGGTCATGGATCACCCCTCCACTTT.